These 20 T cell receptor beta chains share one sample of origin, sequenced in a study of CD8+ T cells in alopecia areata. Specified treatment: oral pan-JAK inhibitor, 5-10 mg twice daily. Extraction and reverse transcription of RNA yielded cDNA as the sequencing template. Clones were sequenced by immunoSEQ multiplex PCR, and TCRdb holds only the in-frame ones, with some missing. The sample shows about 160,000 clones, about two thirds of them seen only once. The sample in question was CD4+ T cells sorted from blood, obtained at week 4, from a patient treated with tofacitinib. The receptors derive from a human donor with alopecia areata.

The V call is TRBV30, the J call TRBJ2-7; D may be TRBD1 (6 bases). Per the germline V gene, CDR1 is GTSNPN and CDR2 is SVGIG (reference sequence). The CDR3 consists of 14 residues. V lost 5 bases and J 2 bases, leaving 16 bases between the germline ends. The CDR3 sequence is CAWVGQKYPYEQYF. The DNA of the CDR3 is TGTGCCTGGGTTGGACAGAAATATCCCTACGAGCAGTACTTC.

Details on this clone: The sample contains more than one DNA sequence encoding this CDR3. CDR3 DNA sequence: TGCAGCGTGGGGCTACAGTGGAGTAGCCAGTACTTC. Its translation: CSVGLQWSSQYF. The chain uses TRBV29-1 and TRBJ2-5; tentatively, D is TRBD1 (5 bases). The CDR3 spans 12 residues. V was pared by 6 bases and J by 10 bases, with 18 bases between. Germline V gene lookup returns CDR1 SQVTM and CDR2 ANQGSEA.

This rearrangement joins TRBV30 to TRBJ2-1; D call uncertain. The germline V gene has CDR1 GTSNPN and CDR2 SVGIG (reference sequence). The CDR3 has 13 residues. Trimming cost V 0 bases and J 8 bases, with 11 bases left between them. The CDR3 bases are TGTGCCTGGAGTGTTAGACCCGCGTATGAGCAGTTCTTC. Encoded protein: CAWSVRPAYEQFF.

The CDR3 DNA reads TGCAGCGTTTATAGAGACTCTGGGGCCAACGTCCTGACTTTC. Encoded protein: CSVYRDSGANVLTF. The rearrangement uses TRBV29-1 and TRBJ2-6; the D is unclear. This CDR3 contains 14 residues. Germline CDR1 reads SQVTM; CDR2 reads ANQGSEA. V lost 5 bases and J lost 0, with 8 bases in between.

This chain links TRBV19 with TRBJ2-5, with 7 nucleotides matching TRBD1. CDR1 is LNHDA and CDR2 is SQIVND in the germline V gene (reference sequence). The CDR3 is 14 residues long. V lost 6 bases, J lost 5 bases, and 9 bases stayed unmatched. CDR3 sequence reads: CASRNRGRAETQYF. The CDR3 region has the DNA TGTGCCAGTAGGAACAGGGGACGTGCTGAGACCCAGTACTTC.

This chain links TRBV4-3 with TRBJ2-3, with D hard to call. V was clipped by 0 bases and J by 3 bases, with 7 bases between them. This CDR3 contains 14 residues. Germline CDR1 is LGHNA and CDR2 is YSLEER. CDR3 DNA: TGCGCCAGCAGCCAAGATCTAAGGACAGATACGCAGTATTTT. Residues: CASSQDLRTDTQYF.

The genes are TRBV30 and TRBJ2-5; D is unclear. The V gene's germline CDR1 is GTSNPN and CDR2 SVGIG (reference sequence). The CDR3 is 13 amino acids. Trimming cost V 2 bases and J 2 bases, with 9 bases left between them. CDR3 region: CAWSHLSQETQYF. The CDR3 region has the DNA TGTGCCTGGAGTCATTTGTCTCAAGAGACCCAGTACTTC.

The V call is TRBV30, the J call TRBJ1-6, with TRBD1 matching 9 bases. The germline CDR1 and CDR2 sequences are GTSNPN and SVGIG (reference sequence). V was pared by 2 bases and J by 6 bases, with 5 bases of the junction left unmatched. The CDR3 has 15 amino acids. The CDR3 DNA follows: TGTGCCTGGAGTCCATCGGACAGGGGTAATTCACCCCTCCACTTT. It encodes CAWSPSDRGNSPLHF.

V is TRBV7-3 and J is TRBJ2-2; D remains unclear. The length of the CDR3 is 12 residues. V gave up 9 bases and J gave up 6 bases, with 11 bases separating them. CDR1 and CDR2 from the germline V gene are SGHTA and FQGTGA. The CDR3 protein is CASPSVPGELFF. CDR3 nucleotide sequence: TGTGCCAGTCCCAGCGTTCCCGGGGAGCTGTTTTTT. The full variable domain, its missing parts supplied by reference TRBV7-3 and TRBJ2-2, is GAGVSQTPSNKVTEKGKYVELRCDPISGHTALYWYRQSLGQGPEFLIYFQGTGAADDSGLPNDRFFAVRPEGSVSTLKIQRTERGDSAVYLCASPSVPGELFFGEGSRLTVL.

The rearrangement uses TRBV6-6 and TRBJ1-1; no firm D call. CDR3 length equals 11 residues. Germline loops: CDR1 MNHNY, CDR2 SVGAGI (reference sequence). Trimming pared 6 bases from V and 11 bases from J, leaving 13 bases between. CDR3 loop: CASSPEIVAFF. For the CDR3, the DNA is TGTGCCAGCAGCCCAGAAATAGTGGCTTTCTTT.

The gene calls are TRBV30 and TRBJ2-7; D tentatively fits TRBD1 or TRBD2 (6 bases each). Trimming removed 0 bases at V and 7 bases at J, with 28 bases between. Germline V gene lookup returns CDR1 GTSNPN and CDR2 SVGIG (reference sequence). CDR3 length: 18 residues. For the CDR3, the DNA is TGTGCCTGGAGTGTAACGGGGGCCCGGGGACTCCGGCAGGGAGAGCAGTACTTC. Protein product: CAWSVTGARGLRQGEQYF. The complete variable domain, with remaining parts taken from reference TRBV30 and TRBJ2-7, reads SQTIHQWPATLVQPVGSPLSLECTVEGTSNPNLYWYRQAAGRGLQLLFYSVGIGQISSEVPQNLSASRPQDRQFILSSKKLLLSDSGFYLCAWSVTGARGLRQGEQYFGPGTRLTVT.

The chain carries TRBV5-1 and TRBJ2-7; D gene uncertain. The CDR3 runs 13 residues. Germline-derived CDR1 and CDR2 are SGHRS and YFSETQ. V was shortened by 3 bases and J by 6 bases, with 13 bases between the two germline ends. DNA of the CDR3: TGCGCCAGCAGCTGGATGGTCGAATCCGAGCAGTACTTC. Translation: CASSWMVESEQYF.

This clone was counted a single time. The rearrangement uses TRBV7-2 and TRBJ2-3; 11 positions match TRBD2. Germline-derived CDR1 and CDR2 are SGHTA and FQGNSA. The CDR3 loop spans 18 amino acids. After removal of 1 base from V and 0 bases from J, the junction contained 6 bases not matched to a gene. The CDR3 nucleotides read TGTGCCAGCAGCTTAGGGGTAGCGGGGGGGCCGAGCACAGATACGCAGTATTTT. Translated, it gives CASSLGVAGGPSTDTQYF.

V is TRBV5-1 and J is TRBJ2-7, with 7 bases matching TRBD2. This CDR3 has 14 residues. Germline loops: CDR1 SGHRS, CDR2 YFSETQ. V trimming: 1 base; J trimming: 2 bases; junction bases outside the gene matches: 3. CDR3 sequence (DNA): TGCGCCAGCAGCTTGCTAGCGGCAGCCTACGAGCAGTACTTC. Residues: CASSLLAAAYEQYF.

V usage is TRBV7-2 and J usage is TRBJ2-7; D is unresolved. The germline V gene encodes CDR1 SGHTA and CDR2 FQGNSA. The CDR3 has 11 amino acids. V was pared by 3 bases and J by 5 bases, with 5 bases between. The CDR3 here is CASSFLNEQYF. In DNA, the CDR3 is TGTGCCAGCAGCTTCCTGAACGAGCAGTACTTC.

Note on this clone: The junction and the germline gene differ at one end; a read error may be behind it. The chain combines TRBV5-1 with TRBJ2-7, with D maybe TRBD1 (6 bases). Germline CDR1 is SGHRS and CDR2 is YFSETQ. The CDR3 runs 12 residues. CDR3 loop: CASSLGGHQYPF. The CDR3 bases are TGCGCCAGCAGCTTGGGGGGACACCAATATCCCTTC.

The chain links TRBV25-1 to TRBJ2-4, with a weak D call TRBD2 (6 bases). V was cut by 8 bases and J by 6 bases, with 11 bases left in between. Looked up from germline, CDR1 is MGHDK and CDR2 is SYGVNS. The CDR3 has 12 amino acids. The CDR3 nucleotides are TGTGCCAGCGGGGACTCAGGAAACATTCAGTACTTC. Translating gives CASGDSGNIQYF. The full variable domain, with the rest looked up from reference TRBV25-1 and TRBJ2-4, is EADIYQTPRYLVIGTGKKITLECSQTMGHDKMYWYQQDPGMELHLIHYSYGVNSTEKGDLSSESTVSRIRTEHFPLTLESARPSHTSQYLCASGDSGNIQYFGAGTRLSVL.

The V gene is TRBV27, the J gene TRBJ2-3; the D call may be TRBD1 or TRBD2 (5 bases each). The germline CDR1 and CDR2 sequences are MNHEY and SMNVEV (reference sequence). The CDR3 has 16 amino acids. Trimming removed 7 bases at V and 2 bases at J, with 19 bases between. In DNA, the CDR3 is TGTGCCAGCACCTCCGGGACCATCGGGTACACAGATACGCAGTATTTT. It encodes CASTSGTIGYTDTQYF.

The chain joins TRBV5-4 to TRBJ1-1, with D perhaps TRBD1 (5 bases). CDR1 and CDR2 (germline): SGHNT, YYREEE (reference sequence). The CDR3 covers 17 residues. Trimming took off 0 bases at V and 0 bases at J, with 15 bases between the two ends. The CDR3 region has the DNA TGTGCCAGCAGCTTGGGGGGGACGGCGAGTATGAACACTGAAGCTTTCTTT. The encoded protein is CASSLGGTASMNTEAFF.

The genes are TRBV29-1 and TRBJ2-7; 7 positions agree with TRBD2. The length of the CDR3 is 14 residues. Germline V lookup: CDR1 SQVTM, CDR2 ANQGSEA. Trimming cost V 6 bases and J 5 bases; bases outside gene matches: 13. The CDR3 here is CSVPGWGGSDEQYF. The DNA for the CDR3 is TGCAGCGTCCCCGGCTGGGGGGGGAGTGACGAGCAGTACTTC.